This T cell receptor beta chain was captured in a study of long-term antiretroviral therapy in people with HIV. Study outcomes and limitations: An increase in diversity followed ART, yet levels stayed below transplant donor controls. Records did not include ART adherence, viral resistance or therapy changes.

The germline V gene encodes CDR1 SQVTM and CDR2 ANQGSEA. J lost 6 bases, V lost 6 bases, and 12 bases had no gene match. The CDR3 loop spans 16 amino acids. Of note for this clone: Its antigen remains unknown.

The immunoSEQ assay was v3.0, run at survey level. This table comes from immunoSEQ multiplex PCR, and its TCRdb copy is limited to in-frame clones, with some not included. This table has tens of thousands of clones, roughly four fifths appearing once. At least two post-ART and at least one pre-ART PBMC sample were available for each donor. Clinicians in the United States treated all participants with HIV. This TCR was sampled from a man aged 18 to 30 with HIV. The input for sequencing was unsorted PBMCs, taken 0.8 years before starting antiretroviral therapy. The chain uses TRBV29-1 and TRBJ2-2; 11 bases fit TRBD2. The CDR3 reads CSVVVAGGPSAGELFF. The CDR3 DNA is TGCAGCGTCGTAGTAGCGGGAGGGCCCAGTGCCGGGGAGCTGTTTTTT.